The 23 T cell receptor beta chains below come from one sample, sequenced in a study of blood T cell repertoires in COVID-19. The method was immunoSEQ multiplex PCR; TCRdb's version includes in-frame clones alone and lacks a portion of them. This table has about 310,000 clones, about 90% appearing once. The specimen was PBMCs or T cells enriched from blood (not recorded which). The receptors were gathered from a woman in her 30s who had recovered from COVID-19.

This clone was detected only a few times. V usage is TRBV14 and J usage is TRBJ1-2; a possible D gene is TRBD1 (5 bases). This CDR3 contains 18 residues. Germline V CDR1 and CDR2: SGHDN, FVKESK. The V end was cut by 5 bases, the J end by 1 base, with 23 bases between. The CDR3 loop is CASSSLGGHQHFNYGYTF. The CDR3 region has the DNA TGTGCCAGCAGCTCCCTGGGAGGACACCAACATTTTAACTATGGCTACACCTTC.

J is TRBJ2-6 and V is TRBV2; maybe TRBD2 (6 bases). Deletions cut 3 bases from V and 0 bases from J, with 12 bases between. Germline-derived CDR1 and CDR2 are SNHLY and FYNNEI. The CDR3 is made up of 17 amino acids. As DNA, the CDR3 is TGTGCCAGCAGTGAGTCGGGGGTTAGCTCTGGGGCCAACGTCCTGACTTTC. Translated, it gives CASSESGVSSGANVLTF.

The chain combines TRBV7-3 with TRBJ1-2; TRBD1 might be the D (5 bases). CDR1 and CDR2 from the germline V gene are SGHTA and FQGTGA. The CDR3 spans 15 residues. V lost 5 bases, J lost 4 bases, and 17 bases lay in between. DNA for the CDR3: TGTGCCAGCAGCCCGTCCCGGGACGGGAGCTATGGCTACACCTTC. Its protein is CASSPSRDGSYGYTF.

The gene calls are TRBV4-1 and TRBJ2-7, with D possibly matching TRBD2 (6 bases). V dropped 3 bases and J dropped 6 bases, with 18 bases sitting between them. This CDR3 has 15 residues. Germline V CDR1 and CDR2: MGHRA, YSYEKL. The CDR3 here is CASSQRDERSSEQYF. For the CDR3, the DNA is TGCGCCAGCAGCCAGCGGGACGAGAGATCTTCCGAGCAGTACTTC.

The CDR3 bases are TGTGCCACCTCTTCCTCACAACCTGGGGGGTATGAAAAACTGTTTTTT. Translating gives CATSSSQPGGYEKLFF. This chain uses TRBV28 with TRBJ1-4; tentatively, D is TRBD1 (5 bases). Looked up from germline, CDR1 is MDHEN and CDR2 is SYDVKM. The CDR3 covers 16 residues. Deletions cut 10 bases from V and 6 bases from J, with 24 bases between.

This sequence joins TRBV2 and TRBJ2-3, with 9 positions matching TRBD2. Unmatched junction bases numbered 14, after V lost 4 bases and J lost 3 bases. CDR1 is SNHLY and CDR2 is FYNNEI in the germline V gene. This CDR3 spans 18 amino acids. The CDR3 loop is CASSAPSAAGGLTDTQYF. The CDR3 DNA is TGTGCCAGCAGTGCCCCCTCTGCAGCGGGAGGATTGACAGATACGCAGTATTTT.

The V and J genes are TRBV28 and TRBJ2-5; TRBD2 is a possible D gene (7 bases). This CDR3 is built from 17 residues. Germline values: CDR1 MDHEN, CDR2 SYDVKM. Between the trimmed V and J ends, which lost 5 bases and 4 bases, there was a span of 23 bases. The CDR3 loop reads CASSRPGGLRSSETQYF. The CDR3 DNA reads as TGTGCCAGCAGTCGCCCCGGGGGGCTCCGCTCTTCAGAGACCCAGTACTTC.

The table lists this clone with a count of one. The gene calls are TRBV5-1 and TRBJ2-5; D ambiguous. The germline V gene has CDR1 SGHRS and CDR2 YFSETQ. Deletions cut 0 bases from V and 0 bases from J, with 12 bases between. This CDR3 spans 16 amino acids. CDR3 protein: CASSLVSGSYQETQYF. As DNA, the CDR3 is TGCGCCAGCAGCTTGGTGTCAGGATCTTACCAAGAGACCCAGTACTTC.

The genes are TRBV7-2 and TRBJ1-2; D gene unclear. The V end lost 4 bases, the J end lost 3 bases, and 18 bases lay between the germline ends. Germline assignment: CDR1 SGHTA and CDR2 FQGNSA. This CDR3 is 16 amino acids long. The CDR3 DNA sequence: TGTGCCAGCAGCTCTCCCGGTGAAATTCAGGACTATGGCTACACCTTC. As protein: CASSSPGEIQDYGYTF.

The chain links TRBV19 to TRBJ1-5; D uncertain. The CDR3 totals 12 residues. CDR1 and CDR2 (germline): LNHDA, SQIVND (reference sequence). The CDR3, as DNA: TGTGGGAGCCAAACCTTCAATCAGCCCCAGCATTTT. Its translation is CGSQTFNQPQHF.

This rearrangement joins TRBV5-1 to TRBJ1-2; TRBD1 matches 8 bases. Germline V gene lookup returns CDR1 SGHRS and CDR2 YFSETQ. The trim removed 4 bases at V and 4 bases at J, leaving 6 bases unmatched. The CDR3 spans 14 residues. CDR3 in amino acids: CASSPGQGPYGYTF. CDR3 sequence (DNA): TGCGCCAGCAGCCCCGGACAGGGACCCTATGGCTACACCTTC.

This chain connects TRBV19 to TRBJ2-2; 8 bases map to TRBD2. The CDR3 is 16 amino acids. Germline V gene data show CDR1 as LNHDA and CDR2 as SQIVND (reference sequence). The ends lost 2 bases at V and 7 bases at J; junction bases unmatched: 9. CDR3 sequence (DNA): TGTGCCAGTAGTATAATCGGACTAGCTGCGGGCGGGGAGCTGTTTTTT. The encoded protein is CASSIIGLAAGGELFF.

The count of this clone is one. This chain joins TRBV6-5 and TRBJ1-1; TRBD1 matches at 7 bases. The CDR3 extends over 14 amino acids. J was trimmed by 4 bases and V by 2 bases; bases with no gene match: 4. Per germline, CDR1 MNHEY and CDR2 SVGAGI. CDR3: CASSYDRVSTEAFF. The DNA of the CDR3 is TGTGCCAGCAGTTACGACAGGGTTTCCACTGAAGCTTTCTTT.

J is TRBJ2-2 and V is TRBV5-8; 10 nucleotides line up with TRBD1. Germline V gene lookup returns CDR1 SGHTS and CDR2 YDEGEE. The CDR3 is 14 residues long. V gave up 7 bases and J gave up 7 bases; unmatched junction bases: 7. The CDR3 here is CASYRQGAGGELFF. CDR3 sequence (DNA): TGTGCCAGCTACCGACAGGGGGCAGGCGGGGAGCTGTTTTTT.

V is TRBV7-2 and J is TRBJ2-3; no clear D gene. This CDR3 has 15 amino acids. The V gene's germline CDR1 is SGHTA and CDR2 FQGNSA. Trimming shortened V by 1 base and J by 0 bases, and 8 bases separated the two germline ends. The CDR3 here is CASSLGWPSTDTQYF. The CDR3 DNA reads TGTGCCAGCAGCTTAGGTTGGCCCAGCACAGATACGCAGTATTTT.

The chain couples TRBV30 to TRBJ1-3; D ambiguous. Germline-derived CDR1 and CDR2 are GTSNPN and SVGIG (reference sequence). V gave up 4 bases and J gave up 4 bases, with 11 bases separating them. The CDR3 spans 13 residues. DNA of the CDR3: TGTGCCTGGAACGGTGCAGGAGGAAACACCATATATTTT. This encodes CAWNGAGGNTIYF. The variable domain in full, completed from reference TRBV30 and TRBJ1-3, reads SQTIHQWPATLVQPVGSPLSLECTVEGTSNPNLYWYRQAAGRGLQLLFYSVGIGQISSEVPQNLSASRPQDRQFILSSKKLLLSDSGFYLCAWNGAGGNTIYFGEGSWLTVV.

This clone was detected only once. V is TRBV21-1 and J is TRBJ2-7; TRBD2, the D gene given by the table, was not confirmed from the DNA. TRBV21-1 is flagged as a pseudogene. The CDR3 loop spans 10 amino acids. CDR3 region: CASKGGEQYF. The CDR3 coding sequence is TGTGCCAGCAAGGGCGGGGAGCAGTACTTC.

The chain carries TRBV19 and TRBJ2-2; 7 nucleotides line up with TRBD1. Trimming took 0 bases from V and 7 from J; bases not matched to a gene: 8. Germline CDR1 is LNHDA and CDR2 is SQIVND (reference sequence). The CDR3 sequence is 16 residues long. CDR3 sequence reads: CASSIEVSRDSGELFF. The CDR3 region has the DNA TGTGCCAGTAGTATAGAGGTTTCGAGGGACAGCGGGGAGCTGTTTTTT. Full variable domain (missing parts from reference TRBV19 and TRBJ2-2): DGGITQSPKYLFRKEGQNVTLSCEQNLNHDAMYWYRQDPGQGLRLIYYSQIVNDFQKGDIAEGYSVSREKKESFPLTVTSAQKNPTAFYLCASSIEVSRDSGELFFGEGSRLTVL.

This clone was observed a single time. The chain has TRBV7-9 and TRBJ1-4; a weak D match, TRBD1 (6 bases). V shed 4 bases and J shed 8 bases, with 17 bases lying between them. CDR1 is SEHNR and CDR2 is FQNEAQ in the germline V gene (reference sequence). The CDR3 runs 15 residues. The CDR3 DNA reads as TGTGCCAGCAGCTCCGAACTGATTACAGGGGAAAAACTGTTTTTT. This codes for CASSSELITGEKLFF.

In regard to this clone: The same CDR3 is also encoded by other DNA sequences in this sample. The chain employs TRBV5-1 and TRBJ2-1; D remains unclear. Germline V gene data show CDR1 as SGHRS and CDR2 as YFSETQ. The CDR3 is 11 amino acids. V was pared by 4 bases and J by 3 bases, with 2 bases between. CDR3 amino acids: CASSLYNEQFF. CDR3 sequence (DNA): TGCGCCAGCAGCCTCTACAATGAGCAGTTCTTC. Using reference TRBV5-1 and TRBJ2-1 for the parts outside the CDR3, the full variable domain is KAGVTQTPRYLIKTRGQQVTLSCSPISGHRSVSWYQQTPGQGLQFLFEYFSETQRNKGNFPGRFSGRQFSNSRSEMNVSTLELGDSALYLCASSLYNEQFFGPGTRLTVL.

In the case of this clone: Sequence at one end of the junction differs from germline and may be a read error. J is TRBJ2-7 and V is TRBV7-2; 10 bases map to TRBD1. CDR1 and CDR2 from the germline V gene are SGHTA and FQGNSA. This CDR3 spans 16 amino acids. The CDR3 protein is CASSLAPGQGTYEQYF. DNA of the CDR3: TGTGCCAGCAGCCTAGCCCCGGGACAGGGGACGTACGAGCAGTACTTC.

The CDR3 DNA reads TGTGCCAGCAGCGGAACAGGGATACCTGAAGCTTTCTTT. Amino acids: CASSGTGIPEAFF. The chain joins TRBV12-3 or TRBV12-4 to TRBJ1-1, with TRBD1 as a possible D gene (6 bases). The CDR3 contains 13 residues. Deletions cut 6 bases from V and 6 bases from J, with 14 bases between.

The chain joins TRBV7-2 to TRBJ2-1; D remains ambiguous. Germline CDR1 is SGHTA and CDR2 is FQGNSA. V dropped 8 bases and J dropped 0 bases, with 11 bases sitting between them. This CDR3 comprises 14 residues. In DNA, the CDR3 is TGTGCCAGCGGCCGGAGAAGCTCCTACAATGAGCAGTTCTTC. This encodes CASGRRSSYNEQFF.